This TCR beta chain comes out of a study of cytomegalovirus exposure and HLA in healthy donors. The CDR3 sequence is 10 residues long. Trimming removed 8 bases from V and 6 bases from J, with 7 bases in between. Germline values: CDR1 ENHRY, CDR2 SYGVKD. Using immunoSEQ multiplex PCR, the repertoire was profiled, and TCRdb retains in-frame clones only, with some absent. The data show about 82,000 clones, 85% to 95% seen once. The clonotype comes from a woman aged 18-30 years in good health and CMV-seronegative. This rearrangement joins TRBV10-3 to TRBJ2-5; D is ambiguous. The specimen sequenced was PBMCs. As DNA, the CDR3 is TGTGCCATCTCAGGAAAGACCCAGTACTTC. The encoded protein is CAISGKTQYF.